This TCR beta chain was identified in a study of T-cell reconstitution after alpha-beta-depleted transplantation in children. Study-wide findings and caveats: Reportedly, roughly two months post-transplant, alpha-beta T cells arose from several hundred expanded graft clones. It was newly produced T cells that mostly accounted for T-cell counts and diversity one year after transplant.

This CDR3 region has 14 residues. The V gene lost 6 bases and the J gene lost 4 bases, with 12 bases spanning the gap. The TCRbeta library incorporated unique molecular identifiers. TCRdb passed the PCR reads through MiXCR, listing each CDR3 protein once. The top ten clones hold over 25% of a sample with about 980,000 distinct CDR3 sequences, roughly 29% of them seen once. Of note for this clonotype: Its specificity is not known.

The rearrangement uses TRBV12-3 or TRBV12-4 and TRBJ2-2; no definite D call. The clonotype originates from a boy in the first two years of life who had a stem cell transplant for SCID, so the T cells may come from the graft donor. The specimen comprised PBMCs, mostly from graft donor cells, sampled 360 days after TCRalphabeta/CD19-depleted stem cell transplant. The CDR3 sequence: CASSPQPSTGELFF. As DNA, the CDR3 is TGTGCCAGCAGCCCACAACCCAGCACCGGGGAGCTGTTTTTT.